The 24 T cell receptor beta chains below all came from one sample that was sequenced in a study of blood T cell repertoires in COVID-19. The method was immunoSEQ multiplex PCR; TCRdb's version includes in-frame clones alone and lacks a portion of them. This table holds about 400,000 clones, roughly 88% found once. Sequenced input: PBMCs or T cells enriched from blood (not recorded which). The receptors were gathered from a woman between 40 and 50 years old with acute COVID-19.

The chain is built from TRBV5-6 and TRBJ1-2; 7 bases are shared with TRBD1. Trimming at V came to 2 bases and at J to 6 bases, leaving 4 bases not matched to a gene. The CDR3 sequence is 13 residues long. Germline CDR1 SGHDT, CDR2 YYEEEE. The CDR3 nucleotides read TGTGCCAGCAGCTTAAAGGGGGCGGATGGCTACACCTTC. Its protein is CASSLKGADGYTF.

The rearrangement uses TRBV7-9 and TRBJ1-1; no firm D call. The CDR3 sequence is 12 residues long. Germline loops: CDR1 SEHNR, CDR2 FQNEAQ (reference sequence). V was shortened by 5 bases and J by 10 bases, with 14 bases between the two germline ends. Written as DNA, the CDR3 is TGTGCCAGCAGCGACGACTCCCCCGGAGCTTTCTTT. Translated, it gives CASSDDSPGAFF.

The gene calls are TRBV2 and TRBJ2-5; 10 bases are a match to TRBD2. The germline V gene has CDR1 SNHLY and CDR2 FYNNEI. J lost 4 bases, V lost 6 bases, and 5 bases had no gene match. CDR3 length: 14 residues. Here the CDR3 DNA reads TGTGCCAGCAGCCAGCGGGGGGGCTTAGAGACCCAGTACTTC. Translating gives CASSQRGGLETQYF. Looking up the rest from reference TRBV2 and TRBJ2-5 gives the full variable domain: EPEVTQTPSHQVTQMGQEVILRCVPISNHLYFYWYRQILGQKVEFLVSFYNNEISEKSEIFDDQFSVERPDGSNFTLKIRSTKLEDSAMYFCASSQRGGLETQYFGPGTRLLVL.

The genes are TRBV5-1 and TRBJ2-1; no definite D call. V lost 1 base and J lost 0, with 5 bases in between. CDR1 is SGHRS and CDR2 is YFSETQ in the germline V gene. The CDR3 sequence is 14 residues long. CDR3: CASSLSGSYNEQFF. DNA for the CDR3: TGCGCCAGCAGCTTGTCAGGCTCCTACAATGAGCAGTTCTTC.

This sequence joins TRBV3-1 (or the pseudogene TRBV3-2) and TRBJ2-1, with a possible D match to TRBD1 (5 bases). Trimming removed 5 bases from V and 0 bases from J, with 17 bases in between. The V gene's germline CDR1 is LGHDT and CDR2 YNNKEL (reference sequence). The CDR3 contains 17 residues. CDR3 in DNA: TGTGCCAGCAGCATAAAATTACAGGCCAGCTCCTACAATGAGCAGTTCTTC. Its translation is CASSIKLQASSYNEQFF.

A word on this clone: Other nucleotide sequences in the sample specify the same CDR3. The V gene is TRBV2, the J gene TRBJ1-3; 7 nucleotides agree with TRBD1. The V gene end was trimmed by 7 bases and the J gene end by 0 bases; junction bases not matched to a gene: 6. The length of the CDR3 is 15 residues. Germline CDR1 reads SNHLY; CDR2 reads FYNNEI. Here the CDR3 reads CASKRQGSSGNTIYF. The DNA for the CDR3 is TGTGCCAGCAAGAGACAGGGTTCCTCTGGAAACACCATATATTTT.

This clone was seen a single time. The rearrangement uses TRBV6-1 and TRBJ1-2; possible D gene TRBD1, 6 bases. This CDR3 region has 15 residues. The V and J ends lost 0 bases and 4 bases respectively, with 12 bases between them. Germline V lookup: CDR1 MNHNS, CDR2 SASEGT. The CDR3 DNA is TGTGCCAGCAGTGAAGCTGGACAGTTAATCTATGGCTACACCTTC. Protein product: CASSEAGQLIYGYTF.

The V call is TRBV27, the J call TRBJ1-5; D ambiguous. CDR1 and CDR2 from the germline V gene are MNHEY and SMNVEV (reference sequence). The CDR3 sequence is 14 residues long. V gave up 3 bases and J gave up 4 bases, with 10 bases separating them. DNA of the CDR3: TGTGCCAGCAGTTTTGCCCCGGGAAATCAGCCCCAGCATTTT. It is translated as CASSFAPGNQPQHF.

This chain connects TRBV15 to TRBJ1-2; TRBD1 agrees at 10 bases. This CDR3 spans 17 amino acids. V was pared by 0 bases and J by 6 bases, with 10 bases of the junction left unmatched. CDR1 is LNHNV and CDR2 is YYDKDF in the germline V gene (reference sequence). CDR3 in amino acids: CATSRDPRQGALDGYTF. The CDR3 nucleotides read TGTGCCACCAGCAGAGACCCTAGACAGGGGGCTTTAGATGGCTACACCTTC.

The CDR3 loop is CASSLAPRDSYNEQFF. CDR3 nucleotide sequence: TGTGCCAGCAGCTTAGCCCCCAGGGACTCCTACAATGAGCAGTTCTTC. The chain uses TRBV7-6 and TRBJ2-1; perhaps TRBD1 as D (5 bases). CDR1 and CDR2 from the germline V gene are SGHVS and FNYEAQ. V was shortened by 0 bases and J by 0 bases, with 9 bases between the two germline ends. The CDR3 is 16 residues long. The full variable domain, its missing parts supplied by reference TRBV7-6 and TRBJ2-1, is GAGVSQSPRYKVTKRGQDVALRCDPISGHVSLYWYRQALGQGPEFLTYFNYEAQQDKSGLPNDRFSAERPEGSISTLTIQRTEQRDSAMYRCASSLAPRDSYNEQFFGPGTRLTVL.

The chain recombines TRBV5-4 with TRBJ2-2; 8 positions agree with TRBD1. Unmatched junction bases numbered 10, after V lost 6 bases and J lost 6 bases. The length of the CDR3 is 15 residues. Germline V gene sequence: CDR1 SGHNT, CDR2 YYREEE (reference sequence). CDR3: CASTAVGQGSGELFF. The CDR3 DNA follows: TGTGCCAGCACTGCCGTTGGACAGGGCTCCGGGGAGCTGTTTTTT.

The chain recombines TRBV15 with TRBJ2-7, with D possibly matching TRBD1 (5 bases). CDR1 and CDR2 (germline): LNHNV, YYDKDF (reference sequence). The V end lost 5 bases, the J end lost 4 bases, and 15 bases lay between the germline ends. This CDR3 is built from 14 residues. The CDR3 region has the DNA TGTGCCACCAGCTCTAACCGTTACAGGTACGAGCAGTACTTC. It codes for CATSSNRYRYEQYF.

The rearrangement links TRBV7-2 to TRBJ2-5, with TRBD2 matching over 16 bases. CDR3 length equals 16 residues. The trim removed 7 bases at V and 4 bases at J, leaving 6 bases unmatched. The germline V gene encodes CDR1 SGHTA and CDR2 FQGNSA. The CDR3 DNA follows: TGTGCCAGCAAACCGGGACTAGCGGGGGGGCTAGAGACCCAGTACTTC. Translation: CASKPGLAGGLETQYF.

The rearrangement joins TRBV6-1 to TRBJ1-2, with TRBD1 matching over 7 bases. The J segment lost 7 bases and the V segment lost 0 bases, leaving 5 bases of the junction unmatched. Looked up from germline, CDR1 is MNHNS and CDR2 is SASEGT. The CDR3 extends over 14 amino acids. CDR3 sequence: CASSEAEGAGGYTF. CDR3 sequence (DNA): TGTGCCAGCAGTGAAGCGGAGGGGGCCGGTGGCTACACCTTC.

The V and J genes are TRBV4-1 and TRBJ2-2; weak D call: TRBD1 (5 bases). The CDR3 covers 14 residues. Per the germline V gene, CDR1 is MGHRA and CDR2 is YSYEKL. The V gene lost 2 bases and the J gene lost 4 bases, with 8 bases spanning the gap. The DNA of the CDR3 is TGCGCCAGCAGCCAAACAGGCGGCACCGGGGAGCTGTTTTTT. This gives the protein CASSQTGGTGELFF.

The chain is built from TRBV5-1 and TRBJ2-7; maybe TRBD1 (5 bases). Trimming took 0 bases from V and 2 from J, leaving 9 bases between them. CDR3 length: 14 residues. CDR1 and CDR2 from the germline V gene are SGHRS and YFSETQ. CDR3 amino acids: CASSLGDRTYEQYF. For the CDR3, the DNA is TGCGCCAGCAGCTTGGGTGACAGAACCTACGAGCAGTACTTC.

The chain carries TRBV18 and TRBJ2-7; D gene uncertain. V lost 4 bases and J lost 6, with 10 bases in between. The CDR3 runs 12 residues. Germline V gene sequence: CDR1 KGHSH, CDR2 LQKENI. The CDR3 is CASSLLSLEQYF. CDR3 coding DNA: TGTGCCAGCTCACTTCTCTCCCTCGAGCAGTACTTC.

The chain has TRBV3-1 (or the pseudogene TRBV3-2) and TRBJ1-3; TRBD1 matches 10 bases. V was pared by 4 bases and J by 4 bases, with 13 bases of the junction left unmatched. This CDR3 spans 18 amino acids. The germline gives CDR1 LGHDT, CDR2 YNNKEL (reference sequence). In DNA form, the CDR3 reads TGTGCCAGCAGCCTCCACCCAGGCGGGACAGGGGTAGGAAACACCATATATTTT. It is translated as CASSLHPGGTGVGNTIYF.

This sequence joins TRBV2 and TRBJ2-2; the match to TRBD2 covers 12 bases. From germline, CDR1 is SNHLY and CDR2 FYNNEI. V shed 7 bases and J 9 bases; nucleotides not matched to a gene: 6. The CDR3 sequence is 14 residues long. Here the CDR3 reads CASIGLAGRRELFF. CDR3 coding DNA: TGTGCCAGCATTGGACTAGCGGGGAGGAGGGAGCTGTTTTTT.

J is TRBJ1-4 and V is TRBV19, with 9 nucleotides matching TRBD1. Germline CDR1 LNHDA, CDR2 SQIVND (reference sequence). The CDR3 sequence is 14 residues long. With V trimmed by 4 bases and J by 8 bases, 5 bases remained unmatched. The DNA of the CDR3 is TGTGCCAGTAGTACCGGGACAGGGATAGAAAAACTGTTTTTT. Encoded protein: CASSTGTGIEKLFF.

This chain joins TRBV9 and TRBJ1-2, with a tentative D call TRBD1 (5 bases). The V gene's germline CDR1 is SGDLS and CDR2 YYNGEE. This CDR3 contains 12 residues. Trimming cost V 0 bases and J 7 bases, with 7 bases left between them. As DNA, the CDR3 is TGTGCCAGCAGCGTAGGGGGACTTGGCTACACCTTC. It encodes CASSVGGLGYTF.

The J gene is TRBJ1-3, the V gene TRBV6-6; 7 positions match TRBD1. The trim removed 5 bases at V and 4 bases at J, leaving 11 bases unmatched. Per germline, CDR1 MNHNY and CDR2 SVGAGI (reference sequence). The CDR3 extends over 16 amino acids. The CDR3 spells CASSLPRQGTGNTIYF. DNA of the CDR3: TGTGCCAGCAGTCTCCCCCGACAGGGCACAGGAAACACCATATATTTT.

The rearrangement uses TRBV20-1 and TRBJ1-4; a possible D gene is TRBD1 (6 bases). CDR3 length: 17 amino acids. The germline gives CDR1 DFQATT, CDR2 SNEGSKA (reference sequence). V dropped 3 bases and J dropped 7 bases, with 24 bases sitting between them. For the CDR3, the DNA is TGCAGTGCTAGTTTAGGCGGATGGCAGGGGCTGGGTGAAAAACTGTTTTTT. The encoded protein is CSASLGGWQGLGEKLFF.

V gene TRBV5-1 combines with J gene TRBJ2-3, with 9 bases lining up with TRBD1. V lost 4 bases and J lost 2; bases outside the gene matches: 8. The CDR3 extends over 16 amino acids. Looked up from germline, CDR1 is SGHRS and CDR2 is YFSETQ. CDR3 sequence (DNA): TGCGCCAGCAGCACGGACAGGGGCAGTTACACAGATACGCAGTATTTT. Translating it yields CASSTDRGSYTDTQYF.